The 23 T cell receptor beta chains reported below all come from one sample, sequenced in a study of T-cell reconstitution after alpha-beta-depleted transplantation in children. Using unique molecular identifiers, the investigators prepared the TCRbeta library. Using its own MiXCR run on the PCR reads, TCRdb lists one record per CDR3 protein. The sample contains around 450,000 distinct CDR3 sequences, roughly two fifths of which appear only once. The specimen comprised PBMCs, sampled before TCRalphabeta/CD19-depleted stem cell transplant. These receptors came from a girl between 2 and 10 years old with aplastic anemia, due to receive a stem cell transplant.

This sequence joins TRBV20-1 and TRBJ1-2; D uncertain. Germline V gene data show CDR1 as DFQATT and CDR2 as SNEGSKA (reference sequence). Trimming stripped 4 bases from V and 4 bases from J, with 16 bases between. The CDR3 is 14 residues long. The CDR3 sequence is CSATGFGSGYGYTF. DNA of the CDR3: TGCAGTGCTACAGGATTCGGGTCGGGCTATGGCTACACCTTC.

The chain employs TRBV28 and TRBJ2-5; D unresolved. Trimming cost V 4 bases and J 1 base, with 13 bases left between them. This CDR3 region has 15 residues. CDR1 and CDR2 from the germline V gene are MDHEN and SYDVKM. CDR3 nucleotides: TGTGCCAGCAGTTCGAAAATATCGACCCAAGAGACCCAGTACTTC. It codes for CASSSKISTQETQYF.

The gene calls are TRBV27 and TRBJ2-7, with a weak D call TRBD1 (6 bases). CDR3 length: 16 residues. Between the trimmed V and J ends, which lost 5 bases and 0 bases, there was a span of 17 bases. CDR1 MNHEY and CDR2 SMNVEV come from the germline V gene (reference sequence). The DNA for the CDR3 is TGTGCCAGCAGTCGTTCCCGACAGGCGATCTCCTACGAGCAGTACTTC. Its protein product is CASSRSRQAISYEQYF.

This clonotype was seen at least ten times. This chain uses TRBV7-2 with TRBJ2-7, with D possibly matching TRBD2 (6 bases). Trimming removed 7 bases from V and 2 bases from J, with 21 bases in between. This CDR3 is built from 16 residues. Germline CDR1 is SGHTA and CDR2 is FQGNSA. CDR3 residues: CASNHQSGTATYEQYF. The DNA of the CDR3 is TGTGCCAGCAACCACCAGAGTGGGACTGCTACCTACGAGCAGTACTTC. The complete variable domain, with remaining parts taken from reference TRBV7-2 and TRBJ2-7, reads GAGVSQSPSNKVTEKGKDVELRCDPISGHTALYWYRQSLGQGLEFLIYFQGNSAPDKSGLPSDRFSAERTGGSVSTLTIQRTQQEDSAVYLCASNHQSGTATYEQYFGPGTRLTVT.

This chain connects TRBV28 to TRBJ2-3; tentatively, D is TRBD2 (7 bases). Per germline, CDR1 MDHEN and CDR2 SYDVKM. Between the trimmed V and J ends, which lost 4 bases and 6 bases, there was a span of 17 bases. The CDR3 has 15 residues. The CDR3 sequence is CASSYRGAMGDTQYF. Here the CDR3 DNA reads TGTGCCAGCAGTTACCGGGGGGCCATGGGTGATACGCAGTATTTT.

The rearrangement uses TRBV7-7 and TRBJ2-5; D tentatively reads TRBD1 or TRBD2 (5 bases each). In germline, CDR1 is SSHAT, CDR2 FNYEAQ (reference sequence). V was cut by 6 bases and J by 5 bases, with 22 bases left in between. CDR3 size: 16 residues. The CDR3 loop reads CASSQGRLVSRETQYF. The CDR3 nucleotides read TGTGCCAGCAGTCAGGGACGCCTTGTCTCGCGGGAGACCCAGTACTTC.

V and J are TRBV20-1 and TRBJ2-2; TRBD1 might be the D (5 bases). V gave up 0 bases and J gave up 4 bases, with 15 bases separating them. The germline CDR1 and CDR2 sequences are DFQATT and SNEGSKA (reference sequence). The CDR3 runs to 16 residues. As DNA, the CDR3 is TGCAGTGCTAGAGATCTGGATAGGGGTAGCACCGGGGAGCTGTTTTTT. This gives the protein CSARDLDRGSTGELFF.

This clonotype was observed many times. V and J are TRBV14 and TRBJ1-1; 11 bases map to TRBD1. The CDR3 consists of 18 residues. Germline loops: CDR1 SGHDN, CDR2 FVKESK. J gave up 3 bases and V 1 base, and 10 bases lay outside the gene matches. The CDR3 region has the DNA TGTGCCAGCAGCCAAGCTCTCATACGGGACAGGGGGGACACTGAAGCTTTCTTT. It yields the protein CASSQALIRDRGDTEAFF.

The sample holds a few counts of this clonotype. CDR3 loop: CSVLPQGGNQPQHF. The DNA of the CDR3 is TGCAGCGTCTTGCCTCAGGGAGGGAATCAGCCCCAGCATTTT. The chain links TRBV29-1 to TRBJ1-5; the D gene is possibly TRBD1 (5 bases). CDR3 size: 14 residues. CDR1 is SQVTM and CDR2 is ANQGSEA in the germline V gene. V was shortened by 6 bases and J by 4 bases, with 16 bases between the two germline ends.

The chain uses TRBV30 and TRBJ1-2; possibly TRBD1 for D (5 bases). CDR3 length: 12 amino acids. Germline CDR1 GTSNPN, CDR2 SVGIG (reference sequence). The ends were cut back, 0 bases at V and 12 bases at J, with 14 bases in the middle. CDR3 region: CAWSVPGRRDTF. The CDR3, as DNA: TGTGCCTGGAGTGTACCGGGACGGCGGGACACCTTC.

This rearrangement joins TRBV7-9 to TRBJ2-1; no clear D gene. Germline values: CDR1 SEHNR, CDR2 FQNEAQ (reference sequence). The CDR3 contains 12 residues. V lost 6 bases to trimming and J lost 9 bases, with 12 bases between them. CDR3 bases: TGTGCCAGCAGTCCCGGGTCTGGTGAGCAGTTCTTC. It specifies CASSPGSGEQFF.

This clonotype was picked up many times. This CDR3 reads CASSLASGLGTLWDNEQFF. The CDR3, as DNA: TGTGCCAGCAGTTTAGCGTCGGGGCTGGGAACCCTCTGGGACAATGAGCAGTTCTTC. V gene TRBV28 combines with J gene TRBJ2-1; perhaps D is TRBD1 or TRBD2 (5 bases each). The CDR3 sequence is 19 residues long. V lost 2 bases and J 5 bases, leaving 25 bases between the germline ends. In germline, CDR1 is MDHEN, CDR2 SYDVKM.

The V gene is TRBV5-1, the J gene TRBJ2-3; maybe TRBD1 (6 bases). This CDR3 has 15 amino acids. CDR1 SGHRS and CDR2 YFSETQ come from the germline V gene. V lost 3 bases and J 4 bases, leaving 15 bases between the germline ends. The CDR3 region is CASSSTGMVPDTQYF. The CDR3 DNA sequence: TGCGCCAGCAGCTCCACAGGGATGGTTCCAGATACGCAGTATTTT.

The chain recombines TRBV20-1 with TRBJ2-1; 7 bases are shared with TRBD2. The CDR3 covers 14 residues. The trim removed 1 base at V and 4 bases at J, leaving 4 bases unmatched. Looked up from germline, CDR1 is DFQATT and CDR2 is SNEGSKA (reference sequence). This chain's CDR3 is CSARAAGVYNEQFF. The CDR3 coding sequence is TGCAGTGCTAGAGCTGCGGGAGTTTACAATGAGCAGTTCTTC.

This clonotype turned up a few times. The chain joins TRBV5-1 to TRBJ2-7; the match to TRBD1 covers 8 bases. Germline CDR1 and CDR2: SGHRS and YFSETQ. The trim removed 3 bases at V and 3 bases at J, leaving 11 bases unmatched. CDR3 length: 16 amino acids. CDR3 sequence: CASSSFRGQRVYEQYF. In DNA, the CDR3 is TGCGCCAGCAGCTCCTTCAGGGGGCAAAGGGTCTACGAGCAGTACTTC.

This clonotype was detected only a few times. This chain connects TRBV19 to TRBJ2-4; 10 positions agree with TRBD2. Germline V lookup: CDR1 LNHDA, CDR2 SQIVND (reference sequence). The CDR3 has 14 residues. The V and J ends lost 5 bases and 7 bases, in that order; junction bases with no gene match: 5. The CDR3 is CASSQREGRNIQYF. Here the CDR3 DNA reads TGTGCCAGTAGTCAGCGGGAGGGCCGTAACATTCAGTACTTC.

Only a few counts were recorded for this clonotype. The genes are TRBV20-1 and TRBJ2-7, with 8 bases lining up with TRBD2. The CDR3 covers 14 residues. Per the germline V gene, CDR1 is DFQATT and CDR2 is SNEGSKA (reference sequence). The V segment lost 6 bases and the J segment 3 bases; nucleotides outside the gene matches: 10. The CDR3 DNA sequence: TGCAGTGCGGTCGGGGGGGAAAAGGGCTACGAGCAGTACTTC. Translating gives CSAVGGEKGYEQYF.

This clonotype was detected many times. The chain carries TRBV20-1 and TRBJ2-1; the D is unclear. The CDR3 contains 13 residues. Looked up from germline, CDR1 is DFQATT and CDR2 is SNEGSKA (reference sequence). Trimming removed 1 base from V and 8 bases from J, with 12 bases in between. CDR3 sequence (DNA): TGCAGTGCTAGAGCTTCCTCCCTCGATGAGCAGTTCTTC. This sequence encodes CSARASSLDEQFF.

The V and J genes are TRBV18 and TRBJ2-2, with TRBD1 as a possible D gene (8 bases). The CDR3 extends over 18 amino acids. Trimming took 2 bases from V and 5 from J, leaving 21 bases between them. Germline CDR1 is KGHSH and CDR2 is LQKENI. CDR3 in amino acids: CASSPSARGTGVTGELFF. The CDR3 DNA reads as TGTGCCAGCTCACCATCCGCGCGGGGGACAGGAGTTACCGGGGAGCTGTTTTTT.

The table lists this clonotype with a few counts. J is TRBJ2-7 and V is TRBV9; the D gene could be TRBD1 or TRBD2 (6 bases each). The CDR3 is 16 amino acids. Per germline, CDR1 SGDLS and CDR2 YYNGEE. V lost 2 bases, J lost 2 bases, and 17 bases lay in between. The CDR3 region is CASSVTGATATYEQYF. The CDR3 DNA reads TGTGCCAGCAGCGTCACGGGGGCCACCGCCACCTACGAGCAGTACTTC.

The rearrangement links TRBV7-8 to TRBJ2-2; no clear D gene. The V gene lost 2 bases and the J gene lost 0 bases, with 7 bases spanning the gap. There are 15 residues in the CDR3. Germline V gene sequence: CDR1 SGHVS, CDR2 FQNEAQ. This CDR3 is CASSLRPANTGELFF. The CDR3 nucleotides are TGTGCCAGCAGCTTAAGACCCGCGAACACCGGGGAGCTGTTTTTT.

This clonotype was counted many times. The chain recombines TRBV20-1 with TRBJ1-1, with D possibly being TRBD1 (6 bases). V was pared by 6 bases and J by 1 base, with 12 bases between. The CDR3 consists of 13 residues. Germline CDR1 reads DFQATT; CDR2 reads SNEGSKA (reference sequence). Written as DNA, the CDR3 is TGCAGTGCCGTGAGGGGGGGGAACACTGAAGCTTTCTTT. Encoded protein: CSAVRGGNTEAFF.

Remarks on this clonotype: This may arise from a read error, as a much more abundant clone is one base away. V is TRBV27 and J is TRBJ2-2; possibly TRBD2 for D (6 bases). V shed 1 base and J shed 5 bases, with 14 bases lying between them. CDR1 and CDR2 from the germline V gene are MNHEY and SMNVEV (reference sequence). The CDR3 totals 16 residues. This CDR3 reads CASSLYREQGTGELFF. In nucleotides, the CDR3 is TGTGCCAGCAGTTTATATCGGGAGCAGGGTACCGGGGAGCTGTTTTTT.